Detailed here is one T cell receptor beta chain. The record originates from a study of control samples from healthy donors and cancer patients. Germline lookup yields CDR1 KGHDR and CDR2 SFDVKD. CDR3 size: 16 residues. V shed 4 bases and J 5 bases; nucleotides not matched to a gene: 8. Data came from immunoSEQ multiplex PCR; TCRdb stores just in-frame clones and leaves some out. The sample yields roughly 400,000 clones, approximately 92% seen once. The chain combines TRBV24-1 with TRBJ2-1; 9 positions agree with TRBD1. The source is a man in his forties with head and neck cancer. The specimen was PBMCs. The CDR3 DNA reads as TGTGCCACCAGTGACCCGTATGACAGGGGGAACAATGAGCAGTTCTTC. Its protein is CATSDPYDRGNNEQFF.